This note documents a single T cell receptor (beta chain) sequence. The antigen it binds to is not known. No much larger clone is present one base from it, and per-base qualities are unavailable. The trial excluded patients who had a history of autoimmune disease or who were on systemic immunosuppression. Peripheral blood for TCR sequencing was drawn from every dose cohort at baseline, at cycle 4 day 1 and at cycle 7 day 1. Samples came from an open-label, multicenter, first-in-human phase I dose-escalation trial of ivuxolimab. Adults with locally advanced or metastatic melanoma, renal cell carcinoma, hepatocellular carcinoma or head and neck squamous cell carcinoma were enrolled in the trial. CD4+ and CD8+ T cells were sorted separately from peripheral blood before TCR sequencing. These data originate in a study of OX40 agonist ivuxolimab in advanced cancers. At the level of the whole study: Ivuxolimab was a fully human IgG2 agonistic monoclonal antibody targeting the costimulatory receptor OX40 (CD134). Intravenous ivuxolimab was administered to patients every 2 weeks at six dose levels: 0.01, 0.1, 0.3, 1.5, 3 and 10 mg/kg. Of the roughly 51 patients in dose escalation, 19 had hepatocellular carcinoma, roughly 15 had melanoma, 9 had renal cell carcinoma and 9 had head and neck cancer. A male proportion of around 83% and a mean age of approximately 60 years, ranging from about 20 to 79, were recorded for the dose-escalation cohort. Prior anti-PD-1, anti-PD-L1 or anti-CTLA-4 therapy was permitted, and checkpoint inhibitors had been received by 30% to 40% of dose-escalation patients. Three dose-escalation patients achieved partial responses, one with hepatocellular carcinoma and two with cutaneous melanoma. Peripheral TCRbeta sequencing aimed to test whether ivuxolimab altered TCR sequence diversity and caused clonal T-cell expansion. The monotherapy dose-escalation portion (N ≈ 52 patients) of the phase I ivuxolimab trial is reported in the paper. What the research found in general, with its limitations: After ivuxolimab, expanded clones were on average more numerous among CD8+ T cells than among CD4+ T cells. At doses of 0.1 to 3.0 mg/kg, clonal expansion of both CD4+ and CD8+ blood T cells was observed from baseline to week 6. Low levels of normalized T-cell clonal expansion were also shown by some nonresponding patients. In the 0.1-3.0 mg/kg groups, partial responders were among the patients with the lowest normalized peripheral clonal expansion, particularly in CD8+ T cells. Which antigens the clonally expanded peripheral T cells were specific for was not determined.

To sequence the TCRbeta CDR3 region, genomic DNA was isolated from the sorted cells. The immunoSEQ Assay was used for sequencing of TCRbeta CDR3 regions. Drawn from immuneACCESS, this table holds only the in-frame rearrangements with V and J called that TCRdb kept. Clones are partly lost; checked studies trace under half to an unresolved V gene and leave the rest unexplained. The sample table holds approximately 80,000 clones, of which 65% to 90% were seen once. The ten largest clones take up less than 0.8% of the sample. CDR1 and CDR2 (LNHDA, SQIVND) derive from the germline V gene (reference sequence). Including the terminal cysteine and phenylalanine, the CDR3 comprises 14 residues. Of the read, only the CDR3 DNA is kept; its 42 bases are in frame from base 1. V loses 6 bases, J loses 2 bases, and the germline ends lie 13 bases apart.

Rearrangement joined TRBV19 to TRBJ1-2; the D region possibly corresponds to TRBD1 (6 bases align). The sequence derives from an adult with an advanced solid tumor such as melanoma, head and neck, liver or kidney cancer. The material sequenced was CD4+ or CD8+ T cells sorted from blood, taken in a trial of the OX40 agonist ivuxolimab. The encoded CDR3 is CASRRDTSNYGYTF. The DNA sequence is TGTGCCAGTAGACGGGACACCAGCAACTATGGCTACACCTTC.